This TCR beta chain was obtained from a study of CD4 T cells in relation to SARS-CoV-2 and coronaviruses. General observations from the study: Each donor contributed either pre-pandemic or post-infection samples, not both.

The data were produced by immunoSEQ multiplex PCR, yet TCRdb's version contains in-frame clones alone and is incomplete. This sample has tens of thousands of clones; 76% occur once, and the top ten carry roughly 15%. As for this clone: The antigen remains unidentified.

Before the COVID-19 pandemic, during about 2011-2019, CD4+ T cells were taken from unexposed donors. The cells were cultured for 9 to 11 days before CD4+ T cells were isolated. Each well had 2.1 million or so PBMCs in roughly 5% human AB serum with IL-2. This CDR3 comprises 18 residues. The trim removed 1 base at V and 5 bases at J, leaving 15 bases unmatched. The germline gives CDR1 MGHRA, CDR2 YSYEKL. The chain combines TRBV4-1 with TRBJ2-5, with 8 positions matching TRBD1. The sample taken for sequencing was CD4+ T cells from PBMCs, cultured in vitro. The sequence was obtained from a human donor in good health. CDR3 in amino acids: CASSQVFPVQGARETQYF. Written as DNA, the CDR3 is TGCGCCAGCAGCCAAGTCTTCCCCGTTCAGGGGGCGCGGGAGACCCAGTACTTC.